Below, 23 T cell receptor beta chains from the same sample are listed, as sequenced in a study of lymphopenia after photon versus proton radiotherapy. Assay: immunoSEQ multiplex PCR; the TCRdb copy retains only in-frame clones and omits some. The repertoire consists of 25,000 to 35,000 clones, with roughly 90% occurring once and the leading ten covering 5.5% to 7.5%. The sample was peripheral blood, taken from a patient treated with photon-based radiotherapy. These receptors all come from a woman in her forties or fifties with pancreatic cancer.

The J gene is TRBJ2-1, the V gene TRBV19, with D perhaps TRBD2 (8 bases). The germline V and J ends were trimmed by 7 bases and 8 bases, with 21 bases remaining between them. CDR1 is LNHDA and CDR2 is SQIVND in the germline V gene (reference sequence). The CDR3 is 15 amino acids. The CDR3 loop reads CASTGRGQTRDEQFF. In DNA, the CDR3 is TGTGCCAGTACCGGGAGGGGACAGACACGCGATGAGCAGTTCTTC.

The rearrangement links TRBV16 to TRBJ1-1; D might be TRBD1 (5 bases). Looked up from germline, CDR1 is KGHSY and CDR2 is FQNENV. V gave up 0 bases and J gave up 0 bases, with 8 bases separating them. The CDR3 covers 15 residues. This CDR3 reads CASSQSGPMNTEAFF. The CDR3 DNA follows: TGTGCCAGCAGCCAATCGGGGCCTATGAACACTGAAGCTTTCTTT. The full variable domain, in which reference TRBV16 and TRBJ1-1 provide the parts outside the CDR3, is GEEVAQTPKHLVRGEGQKAKLYCAPIKGHSYVFWYQQVLKNEFKFLISFQNENVFDETGMPKERFSAKCLPNSPCSLEIQATKLEDSAVYFCASSQSGPMNTEAFFGQGTRLTVV.

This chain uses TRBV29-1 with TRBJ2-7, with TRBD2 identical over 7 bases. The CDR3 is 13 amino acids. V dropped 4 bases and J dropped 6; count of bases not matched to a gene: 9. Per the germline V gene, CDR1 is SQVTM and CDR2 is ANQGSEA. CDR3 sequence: CSVAAGALGEQYF. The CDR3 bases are TGCAGCGTTGCGGCGGGAGCATTAGGCGAGCAGTACTTC.

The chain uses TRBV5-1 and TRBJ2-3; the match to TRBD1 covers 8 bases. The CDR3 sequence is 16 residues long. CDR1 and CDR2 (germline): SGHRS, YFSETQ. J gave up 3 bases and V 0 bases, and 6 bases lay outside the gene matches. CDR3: CASSLGTGFGTDTQYF. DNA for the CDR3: TGCGCCAGCAGCTTGGGGACAGGGTTTGGGACAGATACGCAGTATTTT.

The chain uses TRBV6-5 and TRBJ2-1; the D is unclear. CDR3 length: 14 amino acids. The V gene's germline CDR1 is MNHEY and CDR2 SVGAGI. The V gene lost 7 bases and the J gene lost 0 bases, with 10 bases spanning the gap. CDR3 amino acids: CASNALGSYNEQFF. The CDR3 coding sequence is TGTGCCAGCAACGCCCTGGGCTCCTACAATGAGCAGTTCTTC.

The CDR3 DNA follows: TGCGCCAGCAGCTCCCCTCCACAGAGTGAAGCTTTCTTT. Its protein is CASSSPPQSEAFF. This chain connects TRBV5-1 to TRBJ1-1; no definite D call. The CDR3 spans 13 residues. Germline V gene data show CDR1 as SGHRS and CDR2 as YFSETQ. Between the trimmed V and J ends, which lost 3 bases and 7 bases, there was a span of 13 bases.

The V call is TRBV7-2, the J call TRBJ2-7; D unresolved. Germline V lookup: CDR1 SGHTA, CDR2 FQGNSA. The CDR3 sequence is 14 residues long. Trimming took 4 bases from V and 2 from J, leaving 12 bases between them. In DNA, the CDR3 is TGTGCCAGCAGCTCCCAGCGACCTGCCTACGAGCAGTACTTC. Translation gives CASSSQRPAYEQYF.

The CDR3 DNA is TGCGCCAGCAGTTACTTCACAGCTAGCACAGATACGCAGTATTTT. Amino acid sequence: CASSYFTASTDTQYF. This chain connects TRBV5-1 to TRBJ2-3; D not resolved. V gave up 5 bases and J gave up 0 bases, with 13 bases separating them. From germline, CDR1 is SGHRS and CDR2 YFSETQ. The CDR3 is made up of 15 amino acids.

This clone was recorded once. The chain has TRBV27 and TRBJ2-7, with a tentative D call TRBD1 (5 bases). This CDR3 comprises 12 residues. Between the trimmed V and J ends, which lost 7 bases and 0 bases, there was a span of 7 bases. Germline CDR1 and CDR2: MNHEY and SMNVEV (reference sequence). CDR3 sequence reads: CASMTASYEQYF. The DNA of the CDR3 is TGTGCCAGCATGACAGCCTCCTACGAGCAGTACTTC.

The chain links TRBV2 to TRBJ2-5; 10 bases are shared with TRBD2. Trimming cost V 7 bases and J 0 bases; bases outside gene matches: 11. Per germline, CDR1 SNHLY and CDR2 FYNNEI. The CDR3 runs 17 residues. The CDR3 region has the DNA TGTGCCAGCAAGCCAACTATGACTAGCGGGTACCAAGAGACCCAGTACTTC. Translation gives CASKPTMTSGYQETQYF. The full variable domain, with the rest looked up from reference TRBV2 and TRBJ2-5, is EPEVTQTPSHQVTQMGQEVILRCVPISNHLYFYWYRQILGQKVEFLVSFYNNEISEKSEIFDDQFSVERPDGSNFTLKIRSTKLEDSAMYFCASKPTMTSGYQETQYFGPGTRLLVL.

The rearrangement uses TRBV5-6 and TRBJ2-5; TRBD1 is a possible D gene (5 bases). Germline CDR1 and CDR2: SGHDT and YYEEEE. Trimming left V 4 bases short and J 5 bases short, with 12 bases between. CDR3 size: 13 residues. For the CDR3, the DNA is TGTGCCAGCAGCACACAGGTTTGGGAGACCCAGTACTTC. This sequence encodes CASSTQVWETQYF.

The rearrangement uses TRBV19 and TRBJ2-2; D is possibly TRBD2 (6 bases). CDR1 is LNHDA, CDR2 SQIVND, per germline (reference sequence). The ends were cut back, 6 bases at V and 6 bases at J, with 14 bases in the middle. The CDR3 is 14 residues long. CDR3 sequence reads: CASRLAGSAGELFF. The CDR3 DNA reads TGTGCCAGTAGGTTGGCGGGATCTGCCGGGGAGCTGTTTTTT.

The CDR3 sequence: CASSRDGSMNTEAFF. The CDR3 coding sequence is TGTGCCAGCAGCCGGGACGGGAGCATGAACACTGAAGCTTTCTTT. The chain links TRBV5-4 to TRBJ1-1, with a tentative D call TRBD1 (5 bases). CDR1 is SGHNT and CDR2 is YYREEE in the germline V gene (reference sequence). Trimming removed 4 bases from V and 0 bases from J, with 13 bases in between. The CDR3 sequence is 15 residues long.

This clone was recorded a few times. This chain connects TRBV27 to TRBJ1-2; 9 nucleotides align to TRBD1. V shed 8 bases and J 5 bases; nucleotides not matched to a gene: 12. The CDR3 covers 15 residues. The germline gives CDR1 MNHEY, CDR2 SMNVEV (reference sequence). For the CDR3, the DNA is TGTGCCAGCCGCGAGAGGGGACAGGGCACATATGGCTACACCTTC. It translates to CASRERGQGTYGYTF.

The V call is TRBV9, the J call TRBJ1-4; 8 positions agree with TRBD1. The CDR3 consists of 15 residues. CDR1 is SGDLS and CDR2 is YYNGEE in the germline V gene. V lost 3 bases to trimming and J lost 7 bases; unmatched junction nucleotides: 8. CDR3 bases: TGTGCCAGCAGCGCGTGGACACAGGGGGGTGAAAAACTGTTTTTT. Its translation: CASSAWTQGGEKLFF.

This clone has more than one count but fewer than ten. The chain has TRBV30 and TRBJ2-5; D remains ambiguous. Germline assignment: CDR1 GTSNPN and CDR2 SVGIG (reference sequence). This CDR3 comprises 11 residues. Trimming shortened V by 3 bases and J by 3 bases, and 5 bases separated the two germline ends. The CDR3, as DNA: TGTGCCTGGAGGCGTGAAGAGACCCAGTACTTC. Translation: CAWRREETQYF.

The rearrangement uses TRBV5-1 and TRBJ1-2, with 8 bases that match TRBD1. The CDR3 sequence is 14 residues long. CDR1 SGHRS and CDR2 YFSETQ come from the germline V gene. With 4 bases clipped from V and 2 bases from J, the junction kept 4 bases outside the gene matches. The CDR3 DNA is TGCGCCAGCAGCCCCGGACAGGGCAACTATGGCTACACCTTC. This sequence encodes CASSPGQGNYGYTF.

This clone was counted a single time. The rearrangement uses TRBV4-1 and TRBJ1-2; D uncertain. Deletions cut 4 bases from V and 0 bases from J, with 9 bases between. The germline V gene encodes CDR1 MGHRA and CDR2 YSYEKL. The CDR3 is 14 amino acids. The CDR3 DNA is TGCGCCAGCAGCCCGACCTCAACTAACTATGGCTACACCTTC. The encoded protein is CASSPTSTNYGYTF.

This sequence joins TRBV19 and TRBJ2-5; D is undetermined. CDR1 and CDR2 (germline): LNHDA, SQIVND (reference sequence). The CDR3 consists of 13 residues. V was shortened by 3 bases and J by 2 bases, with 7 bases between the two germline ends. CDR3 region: CASSISPQETQYF. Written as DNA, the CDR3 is TGTGCCAGTAGTATTTCCCCGCAAGAGACCCAGTACTTC.

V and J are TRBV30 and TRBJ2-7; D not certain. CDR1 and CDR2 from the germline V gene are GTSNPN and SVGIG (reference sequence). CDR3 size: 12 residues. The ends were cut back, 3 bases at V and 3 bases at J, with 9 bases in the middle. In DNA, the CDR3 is TGTGCCTGGAGAGAGGATCTCTACGAGCAGTACTTC. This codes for CAWREDLYEQYF.

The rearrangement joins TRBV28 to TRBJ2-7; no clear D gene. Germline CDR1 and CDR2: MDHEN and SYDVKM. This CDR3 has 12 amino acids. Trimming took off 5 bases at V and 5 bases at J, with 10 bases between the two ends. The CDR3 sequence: CASSPRLDEQYF. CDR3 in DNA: TGTGCCAGCAGTCCGCGGCTAGACGAGCAGTACTTC.

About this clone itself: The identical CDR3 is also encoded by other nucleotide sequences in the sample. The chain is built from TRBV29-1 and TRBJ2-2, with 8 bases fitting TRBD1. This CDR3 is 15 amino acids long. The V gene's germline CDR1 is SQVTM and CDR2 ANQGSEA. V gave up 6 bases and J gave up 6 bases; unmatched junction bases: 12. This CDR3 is CSVGQGALGAGELFF. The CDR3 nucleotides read TGCAGCGTGGGGCAGGGGGCGCTGGGGGCCGGGGAGCTGTTTTTT.

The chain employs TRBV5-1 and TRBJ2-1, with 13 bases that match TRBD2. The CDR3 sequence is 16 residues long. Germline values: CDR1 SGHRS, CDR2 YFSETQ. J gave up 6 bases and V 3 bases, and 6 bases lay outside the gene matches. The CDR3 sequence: CASSSGGLAGANEQFF. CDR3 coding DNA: TGCGCCAGCAGCTCCGGAGGACTAGCGGGAGCCAATGAGCAGTTCTTC.